Listed here are 17 T cell receptor beta chains from one sample, sequenced in a study of a mutant IDH1 vaccine in newly diagnosed glioma. Indicated time point: week 35, safety follow-up. Each dose of the vaccine consisted of 300 ug of mutant IDH1 20-mer peptide, with topical imiquimod. The assay was immunoSEQ multiplex PCR, and TCRdb's table has in-frame clones only and misses some. The table has 40,000 to 60,000 clones, 79% seen once. Their target antigens are unknown. Material: PBMCs, obtained from a glioma patient whose treatment included an IDH1 peptide vaccine. The receptor set was obtained from a man aged 35 to 55 with glioma.

This chain uses TRBV7-8 with TRBJ2-1; 7 positions match TRBD2. V lost 5 bases, J lost 2 bases, and 6 bases stayed unmatched. From germline, CDR1 is SGHVS and CDR2 FQNEAQ. The CDR3 is 15 residues long. The CDR3 DNA is TGTGCCAGCAGCCAAGAAGCGGGAACCTACAATGAGCAGTTCTTC. As protein: CASSQEAGTYNEQFF.

CDR3 residues: CARRQGGGTEAFF. In DNA form, the CDR3 reads TGTGCCAGAAGACAGGGGGGTGGCACTGAAGCTTTCTTT. V usage is TRBV2 and J usage is TRBJ1-1; 9 bases match TRBD1. V shed 9 bases, J shed 4 bases, and the junction held 6 bases outside the gene matches. CDR1 and CDR2 (germline): SNHLY, FYNNEI. The CDR3 spans 13 residues.

The V call is TRBV6-1, the J call TRBJ2-3; 14 bases are a match to TRBD2. There are 16 residues in the CDR3. Trimming cost V 4 bases and J 6 bases; bases outside gene matches: 6. From germline, CDR1 is MNHNS and CDR2 SASEGT. CDR3: CASSVGTSGGIDTQYF. CDR3 nucleotide sequence: TGTGCCAGCAGTGTCGGGACTAGCGGGGGCATTGATACGCAGTATTTT.

The V call is TRBV7-9, the J call TRBJ1-2; D is unresolved. Per germline, CDR1 SEHNR and CDR2 FQNEAQ (reference sequence). Deletions cut 2 bases from V and 0 bases from J, with 13 bases between. This CDR3 is built from 16 residues. The CDR3 bases are TGTGCCAGCAGCTTAATAATAGGAGCTACTAACTATGGCTACACCTTC. Protein product: CASSLIIGATNYGYTF.

This rearrangement joins TRBV4-2 to TRBJ2-3, with TRBD2 matching 13 bases. The CDR3 runs to 18 residues. Germline V gives CDR1 LGHNA, CDR2 YNFKEQ. The J segment lost 0 bases and the V segment lost 4 bases, leaving 7 bases of the junction unmatched. CDR3 region: CASSPRLAGGPSTDTQYF. The CDR3 DNA sequence: TGTGCCAGCAGCCCGAGACTAGCGGGGGGCCCGAGCACAGATACGCAGTATTTT.

This chain uses TRBV4-2 with TRBJ1-5; 7 positions agree with TRBD1. The CDR3 totals 18 residues. Germline V gene sequence: CDR1 LGHNA, CDR2 YNFKEQ. V lost 4 bases, J lost 4 bases, and 16 bases stayed unmatched. CDR3 sequence (DNA): TGTGCCAGCAGCCCAGGACCCATGGACAGGCTTTTGAATCAGCCCCAGCATTTT. This sequence encodes CASSPGPMDRLLNQPQHF.

V and J are TRBV6-5 and TRBJ2-2; D unclear. The CDR3 is 12 amino acids. Germline V CDR1 and CDR2: MNHEY, SVGAGI. Trimming shortened V by 2 bases and J by 8 bases, and 6 bases separated the two germline ends. CDR3 coding DNA: TGTGCCAGCAGTTACGGCTTAGGGGAGCTGTTTTTT. Residues: CASSYGLGELFF.

J is TRBJ2-3 and V is TRBV7-9, with TRBD2 identical over 9 bases. Germline CDR1 is SEHNR and CDR2 is FQNEAQ (reference sequence). V lost 5 bases, J lost 5 bases, and 17 bases stayed unmatched. The CDR3 is 18 residues long. This CDR3 is CASSPSGLASGAGDTQYF. The CDR3 DNA reads TGTGCCAGCAGCCCCAGTGGGTTGGCTAGCGGGGCCGGAGATACGCAGTATTTT.

The chain combines TRBV6-6 with TRBJ2-7, with D perhaps given as TRBD1 or TRBD2 (5 bases each). This CDR3 comprises 12 residues. The germline V gene has CDR1 MNHNY and CDR2 SVGAGI (reference sequence). V shed 5 bases and J shed 3 bases, with 8 bases lying between them. The CDR3 loop reads CASSRDLYEQYF. For the CDR3, the DNA is TGTGCCAGCAGTAGGGACCTCTACGAGCAGTACTTC.

This clone occurred a few times. CDR3 sequence: CASGSASGNTIYF. The CDR3 nucleotides read TGTGCCAGCGGGTCGGCCTCTGGAAACACCATATATTTT. The V gene is TRBV2, the J gene TRBJ1-3; D is unclear. CDR1 is SNHLY and CDR2 is FYNNEI in the germline V gene. V lost 8 bases, J lost 0 bases, and 8 bases lay in between. The CDR3 length is 13 residues.

The V gene is TRBV18, the J gene TRBJ2-3, with a possible D match to TRBD2 (5 bases). The CDR3 loop spans 15 amino acids. Trimming cost V 6 bases and J 6 bases, with 19 bases left between them. Germline assignment: CDR1 KGHSH and CDR2 LQKENI. The CDR3 DNA reads as TGTGCCAGCTCCCCATTGGGTCGCGGGTCCGATACGCAGTATTTT. Translating gives CASSPLGRGSDTQYF.

This sequence joins TRBV2 and TRBJ2-5; 7 nucleotides line up with TRBD1. V shed 2 bases and J 2 bases; nucleotides not matched to a gene: 20. The germline V gene encodes CDR1 SNHLY and CDR2 FYNNEI. This CDR3 spans 20 amino acids. The CDR3 sequence: CASSEPQPPPRDRVQETQYF. DNA of the CDR3: TGTGCCAGCAGTGAACCCCAACCCCCGCCCCGGGACAGAGTACAAGAGACCCAGTACTTC.

The chain employs TRBV5-6 and TRBJ2-7; TRBD1 matches 9 bases. The germline gives CDR1 SGHDT, CDR2 YYEEEE. Unmatched junction bases numbered 4, after V lost 0 bases and J lost 0 bases. The CDR3 loop spans 16 amino acids. The CDR3 reads CASSLGTGVVSYEQYF. The CDR3, as DNA: TGTGCCAGCAGCTTGGGGACAGGGGTTGTCTCCTACGAGCAGTACTTC.

The J gene is TRBJ2-1, the V gene TRBV7-2, with 7 bases that match TRBD2. V dropped 5 bases and J dropped 1; count of bases not matched to a gene: 8. CDR3 length equals 16 residues. The germline V gene encodes CDR1 SGHTA and CDR2 FQGNSA. As DNA, the CDR3 is TGTGCCAGCAGCCTACTAGCGTCCAATTCCTACAATGAGCAGTTCTTC. Its protein is CASSLLASNSYNEQFF.

This sequence joins TRBV19 and TRBJ1-1, with a possible D match to TRBD1 (5 bases). CDR3 size: 16 residues. Germline-derived CDR1 and CDR2 are LNHDA and SQIVND (reference sequence). The V end lost 2 bases, the J end lost 7 bases, and 20 bases lay between the germline ends. The CDR3 region is CASSINGVGGAFEAFF. CDR3 in DNA: TGTGCCAGTAGTATAAATGGGGTTGGGGGAGCTTTTGAAGCTTTCTTT.

The chain carries TRBV5-5 and TRBJ2-7; D is possibly TRBD1 (6 bases). Germline V gene lookup returns CDR1 SGHKS and CDR2 YYEKEE (reference sequence). The CDR3 covers 13 residues. V gave up 4 bases and J gave up 5 bases, with 13 bases separating them. CDR3 nucleotide sequence: TGTGCCAGCAGCCGGACAGACTTGGACGAGCAGTACTTC. This encodes CASSRTDLDEQYF.

The V call is TRBV5-1, the J call TRBJ2-1; 11 positions agree with TRBD2. Germline CDR1 reads SGHRS; CDR2 reads YFSETQ. The CDR3 runs 16 residues. V was clipped by 2 bases and J by 2 bases; unmatched bases: 3. The CDR3 spells CASSFSGGAAYNEQFF. DNA for the CDR3: TGCGCCAGCAGCTTTAGCGGGGGGGCGGCCTACAATGAGCAGTTCTTC.